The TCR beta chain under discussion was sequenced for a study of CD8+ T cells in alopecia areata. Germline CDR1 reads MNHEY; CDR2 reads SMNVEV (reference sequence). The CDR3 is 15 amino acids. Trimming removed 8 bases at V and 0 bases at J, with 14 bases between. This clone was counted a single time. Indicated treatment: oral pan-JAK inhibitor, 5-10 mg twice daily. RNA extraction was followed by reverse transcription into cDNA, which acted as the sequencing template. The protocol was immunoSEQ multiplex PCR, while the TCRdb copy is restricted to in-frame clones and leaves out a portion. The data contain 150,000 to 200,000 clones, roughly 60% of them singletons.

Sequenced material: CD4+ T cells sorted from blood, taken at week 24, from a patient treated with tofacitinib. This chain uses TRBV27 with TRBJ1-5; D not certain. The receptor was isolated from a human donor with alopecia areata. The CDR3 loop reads CASSNGGFSNQPQHF. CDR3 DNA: TGTGCCAGCTCGAACGGAGGGTTTAGCAATCAGCCCCAGCATTTT.